These 29 T cell receptor beta chains were all obtained from the same sample, sequenced in a study of OX40 agonist ivuxolimab in advanced cancers. The method was immunoSEQ multiplex PCR; TCRdb's version includes in-frame clones alone and lacks a portion of them. Of 70,000 or so clones listed, 87% were seen once; the top ten hold 1.3%. The input for sequencing was CD4+ or CD8+ T cells sorted from blood, taken in a trial of the OX40 agonist ivuxolimab. The receptors derive from an adult with an advanced solid tumor such as melanoma, head and neck, liver or kidney cancer.

CDR3 nucleotides: TGTGCCAGCAGTGAAGGAGGGGGGCTATACAATGAGCAGTTCTTC. Its translation: CASSEGGGLYNEQFF. The chain joins TRBV2 to TRBJ2-1; D tentatively reads TRBD1 or TRBD2 (6 bases each). The CDR3 has 15 amino acids. V lost 1 base to trimming and J lost 4 bases, with 11 bases between them. Germline loops: CDR1 SNHLY, CDR2 FYNNEI.

CDR3 DNA sequence: TGTGCCAGCAGCTTAAAGAGGGGCGATGAGCAGTTCTTC. Protein: CASSLKRGDEQFF. This sequence joins TRBV7-2 and TRBJ2-1; D may match TRBD1 or TRBD2 (5 bases each). CDR3 length: 13 residues. Trimming took off 2 bases at V and 8 bases at J, with 10 bases between the two ends. Germline values: CDR1 SGHTA, CDR2 FQGNSA.

The rearrangement joins TRBV9 to TRBJ2-1; 9 bases map to TRBD2. Germline V gene lookup returns CDR1 SGDLS and CDR2 YYNGEE. The CDR3 is 13 residues long. V lost 0 bases and J lost 15; bases outside the gene matches: 7. CDR3 sequence (DNA): TGTGCCAGCAGCGTAGCGACTAGCGGAAGTCTGTTCTTC. It translates to CASSVATSGSLFF.

The J gene is TRBJ2-3, the V gene TRBV5-6; no definite D call. V gave up 3 bases and J gave up 0 bases, with 11 bases separating them. The length of the CDR3 is 15 residues. In germline, CDR1 is SGHDT, CDR2 YYEEEE. The CDR3 sequence is CASSSELGSTDTQYF. CDR3 DNA: TGTGCCAGCAGCTCAGAGCTGGGAAGCACAGATACGCAGTATTTT.

This clone was counted between two and nine times. V is TRBV11-2 and J is TRBJ1-1, with 7 positions matching TRBD1. This CDR3 has 14 amino acids. Losses at the gene ends were 5 bases for V and 5 bases for J; bases not matched to a gene: 8. The germline V gene has CDR1 SGHAT and CDR2 FQNNGV. The CDR3, as DNA: TGTGCCAGCAGCCCTCGACAGGGCTGGACTGAAGCTTTCTTT. Protein: CASSPRQGWTEAFF.

The chain uses TRBV9 and TRBJ1-2, with D possibly being TRBD1 (5 bases). Germline V gene sequence: CDR1 SGDLS, CDR2 YYNGEE. V lost 3 bases and J lost 1, with 13 bases in between. This CDR3 has 15 residues. The CDR3 loop reads CASSEQVKLNYGYTF. Here the CDR3 DNA reads TGTGCCAGCAGCGAACAGGTCAAACTTAACTATGGCTACACCTTC.

V usage is TRBV6-5 and J usage is TRBJ1-2; 7 bases align to TRBD1. Germline values: CDR1 MNHEY, CDR2 SVGAGI. This CDR3 is 15 amino acids long. The V segment lost 6 bases and the J segment 0 bases; nucleotides outside the gene matches: 7. The CDR3, as DNA: TGTGCCAGCAGGCCGGGACAGATCCCTAACTATGGCTACACCTTC. It translates to CASRPGQIPNYGYTF.

This clone came up once. The chain joins TRBV11-2 to TRBJ2-5; TRBD2 matches 13 bases. The J call may not be correct, given that the DNA end is closer to TRBJ2-7. Germline V gene data show CDR1 as SGHAT and CDR2 as FQNNGV. The CDR3 has 18 amino acids. CDR3 nucleotides: TGTGCCAGCAGCTTAGACAGGACTAGCGGGAGAAGTTTAGACGAGCAGTACTTC. It specifies CASSLDRTSGRSLDEQYF.

The rearrangement uses TRBV5-1 and TRBJ2-1; the match to TRBD2 covers 8 bases. V lost 0 bases to trimming and J lost 6 bases; unmatched junction nucleotides: 5. The CDR3 length is 15 residues. Germline V CDR1 and CDR2: SGHRS, YFSETQ. The CDR3 coding sequence is TGCGCCAGCAGCTTGGACGGGAGGGCCGGCAATGAGCAGTTCTTC. This codes for CASSLDGRAGNEQFF.

The chain recombines TRBV11-2 with TRBJ1-1; D not certain. The CDR3 consists of 14 residues. The germline gives CDR1 SGHAT, CDR2 FQNNGV. Trimming took 1 base from V and 7 from J, leaving 13 bases between them. In DNA, the CDR3 is TGTGCCAGCAGCTTAGGGATGGGGTCCAGTGAAGCTTTCTTT. Residues: CASSLGMGSSEAFF.

This CDR3 is CASSRRGAQAYEQYF. The CDR3 DNA reads as TGTGCCAGCAGCCGCCGGGGGGCTCAAGCGTACGAGCAGTACTTC. This chain joins TRBV7-2 and TRBJ2-7; tentative D call: TRBD2 (7 bases). Trimming removed 5 bases at V and 4 bases at J, with 18 bases between. The CDR3 contains 15 residues. Germline V gives CDR1 SGHTA, CDR2 FQGNSA.

In its sample, this clone was seen a few times. This chain links TRBV30 with TRBJ1-5, with 7 bases lining up with TRBD1. CDR1 GTSNPN and CDR2 SVGIG come from the germline V gene (reference sequence). The CDR3 contains 13 residues. Losses at the gene ends were 4 bases for V and 7 bases for J; bases not matched to a gene: 7. The CDR3 reads CAWTRGGGQPQHF. The DNA for the CDR3 is TGTGCCTGGACTAGAGGGGGCGGGCAGCCCCAGCATTTT.

V is TRBV29-1 and J is TRBJ2-2; 8 positions agree with TRBD1. V shed 4 bases, J shed 4 bases, and the junction held 8 bases outside the gene matches. CDR1 and CDR2 (germline): SQVTM, ANQGSEA. CDR3 length equals 15 residues. For the CDR3, the DNA is TGCAGCGTTGGCTCTTTAACAGGGGGCACCGGGGAGCTGTTTTTT. This gives the protein CSVGSLTGGTGELFF.

The chain employs TRBV5-6 and TRBJ2-7; D remains unclear. CDR3 size: 16 residues. Germline-derived CDR1 and CDR2 are SGHDT and YYEEEE. V was clipped by 1 base and J by 0 bases, with 14 bases between them. In DNA, the CDR3 is TGTGCCAGCAGCTTGAATACTTCCCCGAGCTCCTACGAGCAGTACTTC. Translation gives CASSLNTSPSSYEQYF.

In nucleotides, the CDR3 is TGTGCCAGCAATTTAGCGGGGGGGTTCTACAATGAGCAGTTCTTC. This encodes CASNLAGGFYNEQFF. The chain recombines TRBV9 with TRBJ2-1, with TRBD2 matching 11 bases. From germline, CDR1 is SGDLS and CDR2 YYNGEE. The CDR3 is made up of 15 amino acids. Trimming at V came to 6 bases and at J to 3 bases, leaving 5 bases not matched to a gene.

The chain uses TRBV5-1 and TRBJ1-4; 7 bases are a match to TRBD1. Germline trimming cut 4 bases from V and 5 bases from J; bases unmatched to any gene: 8. The CDR3 has 15 residues. The germline V gene encodes CDR1 SGHRS and CDR2 YFSETQ. The CDR3 nucleotides read TGCGCCAGCAGCCCTACAGGGGCGAGGAATGAAAAACTGTTTTTT. Translated, it gives CASSPTGARNEKLFF.

This chain links TRBV5-6 with TRBJ2-2; 11 positions match TRBD2. With 1 base clipped from V and 5 bases from J, the junction kept 4 bases outside the gene matches. This CDR3 comprises 16 residues. CDR1 and CDR2 (germline): SGHDT, YYEEEE. The DNA of the CDR3 is TGTGCCAGCAGCTTGCTAGCGGGAGGAGGGACCGGGGAGCTGTTTTTT. Protein: CASSLLAGGGTGELFF. The full variable domain, completed using reference TRBV5-6 and TRBJ2-2, is DAGVTQSPTHLIKTRGQQVTLRCSPKSGHDTVSWYQQALGQGPQFIFQYYEEEERQRGNFPDRFSGHQFPNYSSELNVNALLLGDSALYLCASSLLAGGGTGELFFGEGSRLTVL.

The V gene is TRBV27, the J gene TRBJ2-7; D is possibly TRBD2 (5 bases). Trimming removed 4 bases at V and 2 bases at J, with 15 bases between. CDR1 MNHEY and CDR2 SMNVEV come from the germline V gene (reference sequence). This CDR3 is 15 amino acids long. The CDR3 region is CASSSLTIPPYEQYF. The DNA for the CDR3 is TGTGCCAGCAGTTCTCTGACTATTCCCCCCTACGAGCAGTACTTC.

The chain has TRBV5-1 and TRBJ1-3; a weak D match, TRBD1 (6 bases). The V gene's germline CDR1 is SGHRS and CDR2 YFSETQ. Deletions cut 0 bases from V and 3 bases from J, with 13 bases between. This CDR3 region has 16 residues. The CDR3 DNA reads TGCGCCAGCAGCTTGGTAACAGGGTATGTTGGAAACACCATATATTTT. It translates to CASSLVTGYVGNTIYF.

The chain employs TRBV5-1 and TRBJ1-1, with a tentative D call TRBD1 (6 bases). Germline V gives CDR1 SGHRS, CDR2 YFSETQ. This CDR3 comprises 14 residues. V dropped 1 base and J dropped 3 bases, with 10 bases sitting between them. For the CDR3, the DNA is TGCGCCAGCAGCTTGACAGGGACGGACACTGAAGCTTTCTTT. It encodes CASSLTGTDTEAFF. The variable domain in full, completed from reference TRBV5-1 and TRBJ1-1, reads KAGVTQTPRYLIKTRGQQVTLSCSPISGHRSVSWYQQTPGQGLQFLFEYFSETQRNKGNFPGRFSGRQFSNSRSEMNVSTLELGDSALYLCASSLTGTDTEAFFGQGTRLTVV.

Regarding this clone: A read error may produce the germline difference seen at one junction end. The chain couples TRBV5-4 to TRBJ2-7; 9 nucleotides agree with TRBD1. The CDR3 totals 15 residues. In germline, CDR1 is SGHNT, CDR2 YYREEE (reference sequence). The CDR3 sequence is CASSPRTGDIYEQYF. Here the CDR3 DNA reads TGCGCCAGCAGCCCCCGGACAGGGGACATCTACGAGCAGTACTTC.

The chain carries TRBV7-8 and TRBJ1-5; maybe TRBD1 (5 bases). The CDR3 has 15 residues. Germline CDR1 is SGHVS and CDR2 is FQNEAQ. Trimming took off 0 bases at V and 7 bases at J, with 13 bases between the two ends. The CDR3 DNA follows: TGTGCCAGCAGCTTAGCGCGGGGGGAAGGGCAGCCCCAGCATTTT. Translating gives CASSLARGEGQPQHF.

This clone is a singleton in its sample. The J gene is TRBJ2-7, the V gene TRBV7-6; a possible D gene is TRBD1 (6 bases). CDR1 SGHVS and CDR2 FNYEAQ come from the germline V gene. V was pared by 3 bases and J by 2 bases, with 8 bases between. The CDR3 has 13 amino acids. The CDR3 here is CASSLNRAYEQYF. The CDR3, as DNA: TGTGCCAGCAGCTTGAACAGGGCCTACGAGCAGTACTTC. The full variable domain, completed using reference TRBV7-6 and TRBJ2-7, is GAGVSQSPRYKVTKRGQDVALRCDPISGHVSLYWYRQALGQGPEFLTYFNYEAQQDKSGLPNDRFSAERPEGSISTLTIQRTEQRDSAMYRCASSLNRAYEQYFGPGTRLTVT.

V and J are TRBV18 and TRBJ1-1, with 7 bases fitting TRBD1. Germline V lookup: CDR1 KGHSH, CDR2 LQKENI. V lost 0 bases and J lost 4; bases outside the gene matches: 11. This CDR3 is built from 17 residues. CDR3 DNA sequence: TGTGCCAGCTCACCACCGGGGACAGCACGTCCTGTCACTGAAGCTTTCTTT. As protein: CASSPPGTARPVTEAFF.

The chain employs TRBV13 and TRBJ2-3; possibly TRBD1 or TRBD2 for D (5 bases each). Germline CDR1 is PRHDT and CDR2 is FYEKMQ (reference sequence). V was clipped by 4 bases and J by 0 bases, with 11 bases between them. The CDR3 runs to 15 residues. The CDR3 nucleotides are TGTGCCAGCAGCTCCAGGGACCCTAGCACAGATACGCAGTATTTT. It is translated as CASSSRDPSTDTQYF.

This chain connects TRBV2 to TRBJ2-7, with D perhaps matching TRBD2 (5 bases). The CDR3 is made up of 15 amino acids. Trimming left V 7 bases short and J 2 bases short, with 18 bases between. The V gene's germline CDR1 is SNHLY and CDR2 FYNNEI. The CDR3 protein is CASIRAASFTYEQYF. CDR3 DNA sequence: TGTGCCAGCATTAGAGCAGCTAGCTTTACCTACGAGCAGTACTTC.

The chain recombines TRBV2 with TRBJ2-2; 8 nucleotides match TRBD2. CDR3 length: 16 amino acids. The trim removed 2 bases at V and 4 bases at J, leaving 6 bases unmatched. Germline V gene sequence: CDR1 SNHLY, CDR2 FYNNEI. The CDR3 sequence: CASSELGRGGTGELFF. The CDR3 bases are TGTGCCAGCAGTGAACTCGGGAGGGGGGGCACCGGGGAGCTGTTTTTT.

The table lists this clone with a count of one. V usage is TRBV19 and J usage is TRBJ1-1; possible D gene TRBD1, 5 bases. V shed 3 bases and J shed 11 bases, with 10 bases lying between them. CDR1 is LNHDA and CDR2 is SQIVND in the germline V gene (reference sequence). CDR3 size: 11 residues. The CDR3 DNA reads TGTGCCAGTAGTATTCCGGGGCTCGCTTTCTTT. As protein: CASSIPGLAFF. The variable domain in full, with the rest retrieved from reference TRBV19 and TRBJ1-1, is DGGITQSPKYLFRKEGQNVTLSCEQNLNHDAMYWYRQDPGQGLRLIYYSQIVNDFQKGDIAEGYSVSREKKESFPLTVTSAQKNPTAFYLCASSIPGLAFFGQGTRLTVV.

The chain carries TRBV6-1 and TRBJ1-1; D not certain. CDR3 length equals 13 residues. Trimming pared 3 bases from V and 5 bases from J, leaving 10 bases between. CDR1 is MNHNS, CDR2 SASEGT, per germline. CDR3 in amino acids: CASSDKGGTEAFF. In nucleotides, the CDR3 is TGTGCCAGCAGTGACAAGGGTGGAACTGAAGCTTTCTTT.